This entry concerns a single T cell receptor (beta chain). The data originate from a study of blood T cell repertoires in COVID-19. Study-wide background: Samples of COVID-19 (acute and convalescent) were obtained from the United States, Italy and Spain.

This CDR3 has 15 residues. Looked up from germline, CDR1 is LNHDA and CDR2 is SQIVND (reference sequence). V gave up 0 bases and J gave up 6 bases, with 12 bases separating them. Original processing methods: Quantification of nucleated cells was approximated via reference gene primer amplification. The repertoire was sequenced with immunoSEQ multiplex PCR; TCRdb's copy has only in-frame clones and lacks some. That table is the source of V, J and clone size, and D and trimming were worked out from the DNA. Found here are approximately 93,000 clones, more than 70% of them singletons; the top ten hold 0.35% to 0.5%.

The V and J genes are TRBV19 and TRBJ1-5; D call uncertain. The sequencing sample was made of peripheral blood. The sequence came from a man in his sixties with acute or convalescent COVID-19. In DNA, the CDR3 is TGTGCCAGTAGTATAGATCGGGAGGGCGGTCAGCCCCAGCATTTT. This sequence encodes CASSIDREGGQPQHF.